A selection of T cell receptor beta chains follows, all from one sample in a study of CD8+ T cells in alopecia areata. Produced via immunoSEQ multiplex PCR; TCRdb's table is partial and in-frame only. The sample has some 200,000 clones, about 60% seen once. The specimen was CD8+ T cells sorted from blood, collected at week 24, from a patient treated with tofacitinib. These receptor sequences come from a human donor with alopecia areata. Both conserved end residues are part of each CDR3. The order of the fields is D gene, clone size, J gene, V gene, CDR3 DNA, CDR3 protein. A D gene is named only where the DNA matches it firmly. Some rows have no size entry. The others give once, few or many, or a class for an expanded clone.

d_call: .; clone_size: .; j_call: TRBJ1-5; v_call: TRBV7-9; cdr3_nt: TGTGCCAGCAGCTTAGGGGGCCAGCCCCAGCATTTT; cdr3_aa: CASSLGGQPQHF
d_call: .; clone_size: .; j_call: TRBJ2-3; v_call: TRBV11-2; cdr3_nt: TGTGCCAGCAGCCCATCAACGGATACGCAGTATTTT; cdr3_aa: CASSPSTDTQYF
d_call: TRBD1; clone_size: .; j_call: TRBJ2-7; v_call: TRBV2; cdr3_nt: TGTGCCAGCAGTGAACCGACAGGGGGCGCAAAGGAGCAGTACTTC; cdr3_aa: CASSEPTGGAKEQYF
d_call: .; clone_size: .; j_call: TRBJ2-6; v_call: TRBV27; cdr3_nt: TGTGCCAGCGGGAGTTCTGGGGCCAACGTCCTGACTTTC; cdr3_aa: CASGSSGANVLTF
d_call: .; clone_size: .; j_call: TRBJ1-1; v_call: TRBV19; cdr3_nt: TGTGCCAGTAGTATAGGGGAAGAAGGGGGCACTGAAGCTTTCTTT; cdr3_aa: CASSIGEEGGTEAFF
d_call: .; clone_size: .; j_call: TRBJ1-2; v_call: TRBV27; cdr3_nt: TGTGCCAGCAGTTTATATTGGGGCCGTGGCTACACCTTC; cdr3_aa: CASSLYWGRGYTF
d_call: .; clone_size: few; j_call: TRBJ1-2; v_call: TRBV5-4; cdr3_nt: TGTGCCAGCAGCCTTGGGGCCCTCCGTACTAAGGGCTACACCTTC; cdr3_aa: CASSLGALRTKGYTF
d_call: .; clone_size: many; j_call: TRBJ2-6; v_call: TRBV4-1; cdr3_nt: TGCGCCAGCAGCCAAGAGGAGGCTGGGGCCAACGTCCTGACTTTC; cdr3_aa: CASSQEEAGANVLTF
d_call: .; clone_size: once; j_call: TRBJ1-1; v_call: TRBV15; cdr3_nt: TGTGCCACCAGCAGAGGTGGGGATAACACTGAAGCTTTCTTT; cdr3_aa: CATSRGGDNTEAFF
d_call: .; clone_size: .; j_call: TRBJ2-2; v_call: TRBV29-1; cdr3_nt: TGCAGCGTTTTAGAGAACACCGGGGAGCTGTTTTTT; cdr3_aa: CSVLENTGELFF
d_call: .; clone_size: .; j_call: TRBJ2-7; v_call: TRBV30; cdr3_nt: TGTGCCTGGAGTCAGACGGGGCCCTACGAGCAGTACTTC; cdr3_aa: CAWSQTGPYEQYF
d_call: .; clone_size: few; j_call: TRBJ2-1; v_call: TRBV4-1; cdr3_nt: TGCGCCAGCAGCCACGCTAACAAGTATGAGCAGTTCTTC; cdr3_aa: CASSHANKYEQFF
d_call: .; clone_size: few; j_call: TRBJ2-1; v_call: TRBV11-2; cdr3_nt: TGTGCCAGCAGCTACACAGGGGAGCAGTTCTTC; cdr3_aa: CASSYTGEQFF
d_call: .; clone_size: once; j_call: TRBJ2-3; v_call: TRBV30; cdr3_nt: TGTGCCTGGAGTAACACAGATACGCAGTATTTT; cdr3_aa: CAWSNTDTQYF
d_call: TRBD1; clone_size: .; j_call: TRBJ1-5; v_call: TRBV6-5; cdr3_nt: TGTGCCAGCAGTCCGGGACAGGGGGCAGGTCAGCCCCAGCATTTT; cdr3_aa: CASSPGQGAGQPQHF
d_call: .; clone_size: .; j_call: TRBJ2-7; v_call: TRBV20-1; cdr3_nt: TGCAGTGCCCCAGCAGCTGACGAGCAGTACTTC; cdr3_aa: CSAPAADEQYF
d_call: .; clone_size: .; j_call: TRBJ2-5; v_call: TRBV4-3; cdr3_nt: TGCGCCAGCAGCCAAGGCGGACAAGAGACCCAGTACTTC; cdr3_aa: CASSQGGQETQYF
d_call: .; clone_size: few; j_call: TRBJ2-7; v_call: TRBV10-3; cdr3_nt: TGTGCCATCAGTGGTTCAGGGGATCCCTACGAGCAGTACTTC; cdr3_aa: CAISGSGDPYEQYF
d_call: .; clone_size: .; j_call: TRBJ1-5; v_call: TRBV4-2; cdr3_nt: TGTGCCAGCAGCCAATACCGGGATGATAGCAATCAGCCCCAGCATTTT; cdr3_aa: CASSQYRDDSNQPQHF
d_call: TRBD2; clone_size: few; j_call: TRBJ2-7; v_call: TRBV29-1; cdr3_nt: TGCAGCGTTGTAGCGGGAGTGTCCTACGAGCAGTACTTC; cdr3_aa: CSVVAGVSYEQYF
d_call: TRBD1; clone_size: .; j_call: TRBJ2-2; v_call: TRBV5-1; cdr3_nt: TGCGCCAGCAGCTTGGACCGGACAGGGGGCGACATGAACACCGGGGAGCTGTTTTTT; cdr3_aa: CASSLDRTGGDMNTGELFF
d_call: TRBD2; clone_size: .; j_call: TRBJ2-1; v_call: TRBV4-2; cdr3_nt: TGTGCCAGCAGCCCGACTAGCGGGGGCCCACGAACGCAGTTCTTC; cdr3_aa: CASSPTSGGPRTQFF
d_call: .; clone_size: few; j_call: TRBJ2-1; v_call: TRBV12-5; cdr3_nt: TGTGCTAGTGGTTTGTTCGATGAGCAGTTCTTC; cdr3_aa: CASGLFDEQFF
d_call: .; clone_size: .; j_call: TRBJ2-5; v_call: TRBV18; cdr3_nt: TGTGCCAGTTCGCCCGGGGATAGTTCGAGAGAGACCCAGTACTTC; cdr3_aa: CASSPGDSSRETQYF
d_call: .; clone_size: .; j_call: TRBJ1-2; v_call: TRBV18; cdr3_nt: TGTGCCAGCTCACTACTCTGGCGGAGTAATGGCTACACCTTC; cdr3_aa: CASSLLWRSNGYTF
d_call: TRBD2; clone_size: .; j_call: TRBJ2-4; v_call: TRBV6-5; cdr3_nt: TGTGCCAGCAGGCCGACTAGCGGGGAGTACATTCAGTACTTC; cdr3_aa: CASRPTSGEYIQYF
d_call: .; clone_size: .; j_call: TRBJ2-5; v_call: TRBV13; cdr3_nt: TGTGCCAGCAGCGGCAAAGGGGAAGAGACCCAGTACTTC; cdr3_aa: CASSGKGEETQYF
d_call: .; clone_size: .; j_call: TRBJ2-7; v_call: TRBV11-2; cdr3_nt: TGTGCCAGCAGCTTAGGGGGGGCCATTTACGAGCAGTACTTC; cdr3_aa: CASSLGGAIYEQYF
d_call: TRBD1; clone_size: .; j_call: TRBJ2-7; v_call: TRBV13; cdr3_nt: TGTGCCAGCAGCTCCCGGGGGACAGGGGGTGGAAGCTCCTACGAGCAGTACTTC; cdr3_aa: CASSSRGTGGGSSYEQYF
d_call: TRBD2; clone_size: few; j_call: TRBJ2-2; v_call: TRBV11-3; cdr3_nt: TGTGCCAGCAGCCGCGGCGGGGGGGACACCGGGGAGCTGTTTTTT; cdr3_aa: CASSRGGGDTGELFF
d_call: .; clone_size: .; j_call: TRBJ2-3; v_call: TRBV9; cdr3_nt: TGTGCCAGCGGGGGGGCCCGCGCAGATACGCAGTATTTT; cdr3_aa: CASGGARADTQYF
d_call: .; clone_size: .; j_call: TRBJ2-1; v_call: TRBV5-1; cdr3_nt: TGCGCCAGCAGACTAGCTACCAATGAGCAGTTCTTC; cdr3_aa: CASRLATNEQFF
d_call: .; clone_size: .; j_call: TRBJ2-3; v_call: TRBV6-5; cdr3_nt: TGTGCCAGCGGTACAGATACGCAGTATTTT; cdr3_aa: CASGTDTQYF
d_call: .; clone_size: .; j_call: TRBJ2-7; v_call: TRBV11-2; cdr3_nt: TGTGCCAGCAGCTTAGTCCTATCCTCCTACGAGCAGTACTTC; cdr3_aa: CASSLVLSSYEQYF
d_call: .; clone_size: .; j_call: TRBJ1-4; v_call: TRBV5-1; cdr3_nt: TGCGCCAGCCACCACGCGGGGGATGAAAAACTGTTTTTT; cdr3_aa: CASHHAGDEKLFF
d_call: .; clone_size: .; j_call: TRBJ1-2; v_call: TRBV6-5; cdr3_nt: TGTGCCAGCAGTTTGACAGGCGCCGAGTCCTATGGCTACACCTTC; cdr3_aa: CASSLTGAESYGYTF
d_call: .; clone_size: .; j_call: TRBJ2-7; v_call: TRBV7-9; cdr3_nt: TGTGCCAGCAGCTTCGGCGACTACGAGCAGTACTTC; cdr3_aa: CASSFGDYEQYF
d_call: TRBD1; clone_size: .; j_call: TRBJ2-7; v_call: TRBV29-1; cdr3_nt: TGCAGCGTTGAAGTGGGGACAGCCTACGAGCAGTACTTC; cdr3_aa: CSVEVGTAYEQYF
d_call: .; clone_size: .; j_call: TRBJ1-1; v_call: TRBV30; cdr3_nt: TGTGCCTGGAGTGTCGTTGAAGCTTTCTTT; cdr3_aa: CAWSVVEAFF
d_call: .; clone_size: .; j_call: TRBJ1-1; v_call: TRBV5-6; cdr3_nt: TGTGCCAGCACGTACCTGTGGGGACCGAGGAACACTGAAGCTTTCTTT; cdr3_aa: CASTYLWGPRNTEAFF
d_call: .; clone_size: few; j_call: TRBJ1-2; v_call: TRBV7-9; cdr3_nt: TGTGCCATTATGCCGGGGCACGGGGGTTATGGCTACACCTTC; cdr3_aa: CAIMPGHGGYGYTF
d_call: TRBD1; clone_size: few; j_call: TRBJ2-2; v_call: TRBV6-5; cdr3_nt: TGTGCCCCCCGGGACAGGGTTCCCGCCGGGGAGCTGTTTTTT; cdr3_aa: CAPRDRVPAGELFF
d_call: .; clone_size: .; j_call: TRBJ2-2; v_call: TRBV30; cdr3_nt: TGTGCCTGGAGTGAGGCGGGGGAGCTGTTTTTT; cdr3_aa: CAWSEAGELFF
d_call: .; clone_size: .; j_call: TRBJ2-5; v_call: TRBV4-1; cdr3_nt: TGCGCCAGCAGCCAAGGCCAAGGGGAGACCCAGTACTTC; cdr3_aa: CASSQGQGETQYF
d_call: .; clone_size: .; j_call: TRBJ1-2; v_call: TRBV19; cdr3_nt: TGTGCGACGGAGGAGGGGACCGGCTACACCTTC; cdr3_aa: CATEEGTGYTF
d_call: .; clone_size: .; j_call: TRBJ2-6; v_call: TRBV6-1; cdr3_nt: TGTGCCAGCAGTGAAGAAACGGGCTCTGGGGCCAACGTCCTGACTTTC; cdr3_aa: CASSEETGSGANVLTF
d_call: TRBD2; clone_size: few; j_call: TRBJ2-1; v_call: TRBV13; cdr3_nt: TGTGCCAGCACCGACCTAGCGGGGGGGCCCAATGAGCAGTTCTTC; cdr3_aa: CASTDLAGGPNEQFF
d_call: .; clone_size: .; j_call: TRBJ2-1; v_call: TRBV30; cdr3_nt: TGTGCCTGGAGCGAGTACAATGAGCAGTTCTTC; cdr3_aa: CAWSEYNEQFF
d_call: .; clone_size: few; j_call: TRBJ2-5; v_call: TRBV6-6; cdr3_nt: TGTGCCAGCAGCTCAGACAGTCAACAGTACTTC; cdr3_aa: CASSSDSQQYF
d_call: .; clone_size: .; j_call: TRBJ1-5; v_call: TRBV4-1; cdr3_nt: TGCGCCAGCAGCCAAGAGGGCAGGGACAATCAGCCCCAGCATTTT; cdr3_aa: CASSQEGRDNQPQHF
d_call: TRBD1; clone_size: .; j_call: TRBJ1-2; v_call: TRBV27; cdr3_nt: TGTGCCAGCAGTTACCGGCCCGGGACAGGGTTGGGAAGGTTTGGCTACACCTTC; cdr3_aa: CASSYRPGTGLGRFGYTF
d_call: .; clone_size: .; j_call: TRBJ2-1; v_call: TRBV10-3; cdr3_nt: TGTGCCATCAGTGCAAGGGAGGCCGGGGGCAATGAGCAGTTCTTC; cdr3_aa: CAISAREAGGNEQFF
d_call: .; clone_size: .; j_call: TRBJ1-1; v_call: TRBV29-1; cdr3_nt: TGCAGCGCTTCGACAGGTGCGGGGGCTGAAGCTTTCTTT; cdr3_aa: CSASTGAGAEAFF